The rows below give T cell receptor beta chains drawn from one sample of a study of T cell responses to AZD1222 COVID-19 vaccine. This table comes from immunoSEQ multiplex PCR, and its TCRdb copy is limited to in-frame clones, with some not included. This sample has 28,000 or so clones, with 88% found just once. The sequenced sample was peripheral blood, obtained 28 days after the second AZD1222 dose. The origin of the receptors is an adult who received the AZD1222 COVID-19 vaccine. Both conserved end residues are part of each CDR3. D genes are given only for firm matches. Only some rows state a clone size, as once, few, many or a class for expanded clones.

v_gene	d_gene	j_gene	abundance	CDR3aa	CDR3nt
TRBV1	-	TRBJ2-3	-	CTSSQAPGASTDTQYF	TGCACCAGCAGCCAAGCCCCGGGGGCCTCCACAGATACGCAGTATTTT
TRBV6-1	-	TRBJ2-5	once	CASSEPTNGGGVETQYF	TGTGCCAGCAGTGAACCTACCAACGGGGGAGGAGTAGAGACCCAGTACTTC
TRBV19	-	TRBJ1-5	-	CASSIDEALPHQPQHF	TGTGCCAGTAGTATAGATGAGGCCCTTCCCCATCAGCCCCAGCATTTT
TRBV5-1	-	TRBJ2-1	once	CASSLLANNEQFF	TGCGCCAGCAGCTTGTTAGCGAACAATGAGCAGTTCTTC
TRBV5-1	-	TRBJ1-1	-	CASSLDQDTEAFF	TGCGCCAGCAGCTTGGACCAGGACACTGAAGCTTTCTTT
TRBV5-8	-	TRBJ1-5	-	CASSLKGGFNQPQHF	TGTGCCAGCAGCTTGAAAGGTGGATTCAATCAGCCCCAGCATTTT
TRBV5-5	-	TRBJ1-2	few	CASSRDPGYGYTF	TGTGCCAGCAGCCGTGACCCGGGCTATGGCTACACCTTC
TRBV28	TRBD1	TRBJ2-2	-	CASSSLGQGPPGELFF	TGTGCCAGCAGTTCCCTCGGACAGGGGCCCCCCGGGGAGCTGTTTTTT
TRBV4-3	TRBD1	TRBJ1-1	-	CASSPSGTANTEAFF	TGCGCCAGCAGCCCTTCTGGGACAGCGAACACTGAAGCTTTCTTT
TRBV19	-	TRBJ2-5	-	CASSPRGGLGQETQYF	TGTGCCAGTAGTCCTCGTGGAGGATTAGGTCAAGAGACCCAGTACTTC
TRBV9	-	TRBJ2-2	once	CASSARGSVGELFF	TGTGCCAGCAGCGCAAGGGGTTCGGTCGGGGAGCTGTTTTTT
TRBV28	-	TRBJ1-2	-	CASSLGDYGYTF	TGTGCCAGCAGTTTGGGGGACTATGGCTACACCTTC
TRBV6-5	TRBD2	TRBJ2-7	once	CASSTSGGAYEQYF	TGTGCCAGCAGCACTAGCGGGGGGGCTTACGAGCAGTACTTC
TRBV4-1	-	TRBJ1-2	-	CASSQETPSPYGYTF	TGCGCCAGCAGCCAAGAGACCCCCTCCCCTTATGGCTACACCTTC
TRBV18	TRBD1	TRBJ1-2	-	CASSPRQGNYGYTF	TGTGCCAGCTCACCCCGACAGGGAAACTATGGCTACACCTTC
TRBV2	-	TRBJ1-5	-	CASTRESTGNQPQHF	TGTGCCAGCACCCGGGAGAGTACTGGCAATCAGCCCCAGCATTTT
TRBV5-1	-	TRBJ2-2	-	CASSLRTDTGELFF	TGCGCCAGCAGCTTGAGGACGGACACCGGGGAGCTGTTTTTT
TRBV7-9	-	TRBJ1-1	once	CASSFGVDTEAFF	TGTGCCAGCAGCTTTGGCGTTGACACTGAAGCTTTCTTT
TRBV7-2	TRBD1	TRBJ1-1	-	CASSFQGESTEAFF	TGTGCCAGCAGCTTCCAGGGGGAAAGTACTGAAGCTTTCTTT
TRBV5-6	-	TRBJ1-4	-	CASSSGRAEKLFF	TGTGCCAGCAGCTCAGGACGTGCTGAAAAACTGTTTTTT
TRBV6-2/TRBV6-3	TRBD2	TRBJ2-7	-	CASSYDPGLAAYEQYF	TGTGCCAGCAGTTACGACCCGGGACTAGCGGCCTACGAGCAGTACTTC
TRBV7-6	TRBD2	TRBJ2-2	-	CASSLGPGGTGELFF	TGTGCCAGCAGCTTAGGGCCGGGGGGCACCGGGGAGCTGTTTTTT
TRBV5-1	TRBD2	TRBJ2-1	-	CASSLAAGGAYNEQFF	TGCGCCAGCAGCTTGGCGGCGGGGGGGGCATACAATGAGCAGTTCTTC
TRBV10-3	TRBD1	TRBJ2-7	-	CAISPGKTGGDYEQYF	TGTGCCATCAGTCCAGGAAAGACAGGGGGAGACTACGAGCAGTACTTC
TRBV19	TRBD1	TRBJ1-1	-	CASSIYRGDTEAFF	TGTGCCAGTAGTATATACAGGGGCGACACTGAAGCTTTCTTT
TRBV6-6	-	TRBJ2-7	-	CASSYDKRERYEQYF	TGTGCCAGCAGTTACGATAAGAGGGAGCGCTACGAGCAGTACTTC
TRBV4-3	-	TRBJ1-5	-	CASSQDWLNQPQHF	TGCGCCAGCAGCCAAGATTGGCTCAATCAGCCCCAGCATTTT
TRBV9	-	TRBJ1-4	-	CASSVGTTLNEKLFF	TGTGCCAGCAGCGTAGGGACGACTCTAAATGAAAAACTGTTTTTT
TRBV7-2	-	TRBJ1-3	-	CASSSPGQGNTIYF	TGTGCCAGCAGCTCCCCCGGACAGGGAAACACCATATATTTT
TRBV7-2	-	TRBJ2-3	few	CASSPYTDTQYF	TGTGCCAGCAGCCCCTACACAGATACGCAGTATTTT
TRBV5-4	-	TRBJ1-1	-	CASSGGQGSSTEAFF	TGTGCCAGCAGCGGCGGCCAGGGGAGTAGCACTGAAGCTTTCTTT
TRBV7-9	TRBD2	TRBJ2-3	-	CASSRSVGLAGGTDTQYF	TGTGCCAGCAGCCGTTCGGTCGGACTAGCGGGGGGCACAGATACGCAGTATTTT
TRBV10-3	-	TRBJ2-1	-	CAISEGAPLDEQFF	TGTGCCATCAGTGAAGGGGCCCCTTTGGATGAGCAGTTCTTC
TRBV10-2	-	TRBJ1-2	-	CASTPGGRTNYGYTF	TGCGCCAGCACCCCCGGGGGGAGGACAAACTATGGCTACACCTTC
TRBV28	TRBD1	TRBJ1-2	-	CASSSTGTGPLYGYTF	TGTGCCAGCAGTTCAACCGGGACAGGTCCCCTCTATGGCTACACCTTC
TRBV2	-	TRBJ1-1	-	CATSTQGNTEAFF	TGTGCCACTTCGACCCAGGGGAACACTGAAGCTTTCTTT
TRBV10-3	TRBD1	TRBJ1-4	-	CAISERTGDEKLFF	TGTGCCATCAGTGAAAGGACAGGGGATGAAAAACTGTTTTTT
TRBV10-3	-	TRBJ1-2	-	CAISDANEGGYTF	TGTGCCATCAGTGACGCGAACGAAGGTGGCTACACCTTC
TRBV7-2	-	TRBJ2-7	once	CASSSLRSSYEQYF	TGTGCCAGCAGCTCCCTCAGAAGCTCCTACGAGCAGTACTTC
TRBV7-2	-	TRBJ2-3	-	CASSLGLPSADTQYF	TGTGCCAGCAGCTTAGGCCTCCCATCAGCAGATACGCAGTATTTT
TRBV2	TRBD2	TRBJ2-7	-	CASSDQAGGIIEQYF	TGTGCCAGCAGTGACCAAGCGGGGGGAATCATCGAGCAGTACTTC
TRBV6-5	-	TRBJ2-1	-	CASRRAGPTLNEQFF	TGTGCCAGCAGACGAGCCGGGCCGACCTTAAATGAGCAGTTCTTC
TRBV7-9	-	TRBJ2-5	-	CASSLGGRETQYF	TGTGCCAGCAGCTTAGGAGGGAGGGAGACCCAGTACTTC
TRBV5-8	TRBD1	TRBJ2-7	-	CASRADRGPYEQYF	TGTGCCAGCAGAGCTGACAGGGGGCCCTACGAGCAGTACTTC
TRBV7-9	-	TRBJ2-2	-	CASNPRSGGELFF	TGTGCCAGCAACCCGAGGTCTGGCGGGGAGCTGTTTTTT